The 29 T cell receptor beta chains in this list originate from one sample, sequenced in a study of blood T cell repertoires in COVID-19. This table comes from immunoSEQ multiplex PCR, and its TCRdb copy is limited to in-frame clones, with some not included. The sample contains fewer than 300,000 clones, approximately 86% of which appear only once. The sample comprised peripheral blood. The receptors originated from a woman between 18 and 30 years old with acute or convalescent COVID-19.

This chain uses TRBV18 with TRBJ1-2; D not certain. CDR1 is KGHSH, CDR2 LQKENI, per germline. The germline V and J ends were trimmed by 3 bases and 3 bases, with 17 bases remaining between them. The CDR3 is made up of 16 amino acids. The CDR3 region is CASSPEDLPSHYGYTF. CDR3 DNA sequence: TGTGCCAGCTCACCGGAGGATTTACCATCTCACTATGGCTACACCTTC.

The chain links TRBV28 to TRBJ2-7, with 11 bases identical to TRBD1. Germline values: CDR1 MDHEN, CDR2 SYDVKM. V trimming: 5 bases; J trimming: 7 bases; junction bases outside the gene matches: 10. The CDR3 runs 15 residues. CDR3 region: CASSNPGQGVREQYF. The CDR3 DNA is TGTGCCAGCAGTAACCCGGGACAGGGGGTTCGAGAGCAGTACTTC.

This clone was detected only once. The chain combines TRBV5-1 with TRBJ2-2, with 7 bases matching TRBD2. This CDR3 has 16 residues. The V segment lost 0 bases and the J segment 3 bases; nucleotides outside the gene matches: 5. Germline loops: CDR1 SGHRS, CDR2 YFSETQ. This CDR3 reads CASSLVLATDTGELFF. For the CDR3, the DNA is TGCGCCAGCAGCTTGGTACTAGCGACCGACACCGGGGAGCTGTTTTTT.

This chain links TRBV7-2 with TRBJ1-2; D unclear. From germline, CDR1 is SGHTA and CDR2 FQGNSA. The CDR3 totals 15 residues. V lost 5 bases and J lost 0, with 13 bases in between. CDR3 loop: CASSLRRVSNYGYTF. CDR3 nucleotide sequence: TGTGCCAGCAGCCTCCGGAGGGTATCTAACTATGGCTACACCTTC.

This rearrangement joins TRBV28 to TRBJ2-7, with a weak D call TRBD1 (6 bases). This CDR3 contains 18 residues. The germline V gene encodes CDR1 MDHEN and CDR2 SYDVKM. Trimming left V 4 bases short and J 3 bases short, with 25 bases between. DNA for the CDR3: TGTGCCAGCAGTTCGTCGGCGGTGGCGGGCCAGGGACACTACGAGCAGTACTTC. Translation: CASSSSAVAGQGHYEQYF.

The chain recombines TRBV4-3 with TRBJ2-4, with D tentatively TRBD2 (7 bases). The CDR3 length is 19 residues. Germline V lookup: CDR1 LGHNA, CDR2 YSLEER. The V gene lost 0 bases and the J gene lost 10 bases, with 28 bases spanning the gap. This chain's CDR3 is CASSQDQERSGLGGGIQYF. Written as DNA, the CDR3 is TGCGCCAGCAGCCAAGATCAGGAGCGGAGCGGCCTAGGGGGGGGTATTCAGTACTTC.

The V gene is TRBV4-3, the J gene TRBJ2-7; 7 bases fit TRBD2. V dropped 4 bases and J dropped 3; count of bases not matched to a gene: 12. CDR3 size: 16 residues. In germline, CDR1 is LGHNA, CDR2 YSLEER. The CDR3 reads CASSLNWEGKNYEQYF. The CDR3 nucleotides are TGCGCCAGCAGCCTGAACTGGGAGGGAAAAAACTACGAGCAGTACTTC.

This clone occurred a few times. The chain carries TRBV7-9 and TRBJ1-1, with D possibly matching TRBD1 (5 bases). Deletions cut 0 bases from V and 1 base from J, with 9 bases between. This CDR3 comprises 15 residues. The germline gives CDR1 SEHNR, CDR2 FQNEAQ (reference sequence). In DNA, the CDR3 is TGTGCCAGCAGCTTAGCGCTAGGGGAGAACACTGAAGCTTTCTTT. It codes for CASSLALGENTEAFF.

The rearrangement joins TRBV3-1 (or the pseudogene TRBV3-2) to TRBJ1-3, with TRBD1 as a possible D gene (6 bases). Trimming shortened V by 1 base and J by 0 bases, and 16 bases separated the two germline ends. The germline V gene encodes CDR1 LGHDT and CDR2 YNNKEL (reference sequence). The CDR3 is 18 residues long. Written as DNA, the CDR3 is TGTGCCAGCAGCCAAGCCTGGGACACCGCCCGCTCTGGAAACACCATATATTTT. This codes for CASSQAWDTARSGNTIYF.

CDR3 nucleotide sequence: TGTGCCAGCAGTGACCACAGGGGCTTGAACTATGGCTACACCTTC. As protein: CASSDHRGLNYGYTF. V is TRBV27 and J is TRBJ1-2; 7 bases line up with TRBD1. The CDR3 length is 15 residues. Germline V gene data show CDR1 as MNHEY and CDR2 as SMNVEV (reference sequence). J was trimmed by 2 bases and V by 5 bases; bases with no gene match: 8.

Regarding this clone: The same CDR3 arises from other DNA sequences in this sample as well. The chain links TRBV6-5 to TRBJ2-7, with 8 bases fitting TRBD2. Looked up from germline, CDR1 is MNHEY and CDR2 is SVGAGI. After removal of 1 base from V and 3 bases from J, the junction contained 2 bases not matched to a gene. This CDR3 contains 14 residues. The chain's CDR3 is CASSYFRGGYEQYF. The CDR3 nucleotides read TGTGCCAGCAGTTACTTCCGGGGGGGCTACGAGCAGTACTTC.

V and J are TRBV5-6 and TRBJ2-6; D not certain. Trimming cost V 2 bases and J 4 bases, with 10 bases left between them. The V gene's germline CDR1 is SGHDT and CDR2 YYEEEE. The CDR3 sequence is 15 residues long. CDR3 residues: CASSLVYGGANVLTF. DNA of the CDR3: TGTGCCAGCAGCTTAGTTTATGGCGGGGCCAACGTCCTGACTTTC.

This clone showed up just a few times. The chain recombines TRBV7-2 with TRBJ2-1, with 11 positions matching TRBD1. CDR3 size: 16 residues. After removal of 5 bases from V and 8 bases from J, the junction contained 11 bases not matched to a gene. Germline CDR1 SGHTA, CDR2 FQGNSA. CDR3 bases: TGTGCCAGCAGCCGCGCCACCGGGACAGGGGGGGATGAGCAGTTCTTC. It translates to CASSRATGTGGDEQFF.

The rearrangement joins TRBV7-2 to TRBJ1-3; a weak D match, TRBD1 (6 bases). In germline, CDR1 is SGHTA, CDR2 FQGNSA. The CDR3 covers 13 residues. V lost 5 bases and J lost 7, with 12 bases in between. The CDR3: CASSLEGGNTIYF. As DNA, the CDR3 is TGTGCCAGCAGCCTGGAGGGGGGGAACACCATATATTTT.

The chain joins TRBV5-1 to TRBJ2-3; 11 bases agree with TRBD2. The length of the CDR3 is 16 residues. Germline V CDR1 and CDR2: SGHRS, YFSETQ. V trimming: 4 bases; J trimming: 1 base; junction bases outside the gene matches: 5. This CDR3 is CASSPTGLAGTDTQYF. CDR3 nucleotides: TGCGCCAGCAGCCCGACGGGACTAGCGGGCACAGATACGCAGTATTTT.

The chain joins TRBV19 to TRBJ2-5, with 13 bases fitting TRBD2. There are 17 residues in the CDR3. J was trimmed by 5 bases and V by 7 bases; bases with no gene match: 13. Germline V gives CDR1 LNHDA, CDR2 SQIVND (reference sequence). Written as DNA, the CDR3 is TGTGCCAGTACCACCGGGACTAGCGGGATCCAGCGGGAGACCCAGTACTTC. Its protein is CASTTGTSGIQRETQYF.

This clone was counted many times. The V call is TRBV19, the J call TRBJ2-2; the D gene is possibly TRBD2 (6 bases). The CDR3 loop spans 17 amino acids. V was cut by 3 bases and J by 4 bases, with 18 bases left in between. From germline, CDR1 is LNHDA and CDR2 SQIVND (reference sequence). CDR3 DNA sequence: TGTGCCAGTAGTATCGGTCTTTTCGGGGGTGGCACCGGGGAGCTGTTTTTT. Amino acid sequence: CASSIGLFGGGTGELFF.

The rearrangement joins TRBV3-1 (or the pseudogene TRBV3-2) to TRBJ2-5; weak D call: TRBD2 (5 bases). The CDR3 is 14 amino acids. The germline CDR1 and CDR2 sequences are LGHDT and YNNKEL (reference sequence). V was shortened by 5 bases and J by 3 bases, with 13 bases between the two germline ends. The CDR3 DNA reads as TGTGCCAGCAGCGCCACGGGGTTGAAAGAGACCCAGTACTTC. Its translation: CASSATGLKETQYF.

The chain has TRBV27 and TRBJ2-7, with 10 bases fitting TRBD2. This CDR3 contains 16 residues. The V and J ends lost 8 bases and 4 bases, in that order; junction bases with no gene match: 14. From germline, CDR1 is MNHEY and CDR2 SMNVEV (reference sequence). The CDR3 nucleotides read TGTGCCAGCTGTACTACCGGGACTAGCGTCCCGTACGAGCAGTACTTC. Protein sequence: CASCTTGTSVPYEQYF.

The CDR3 loop reads CASSEQVTGELFF. As DNA, the CDR3 is TGTGCCAGCAGTGAACAGGTCACCGGGGAGCTGTTTTTT. The V call is TRBV12-3 or TRBV12-4, the J call TRBJ2-2; TRBD1 is a possible D gene (5 bases). This CDR3 spans 13 amino acids. Deletions cut 5 bases from V and 4 bases from J, with 8 bases between.

With respect to this clone: This CDR3 is also generated by other DNA sequences in the sample. The V call is TRBV19, the J call TRBJ2-4, with D unresolved. Germline-derived CDR1 and CDR2 are LNHDA and SQIVND (reference sequence). The CDR3 covers 12 residues. The V end lost 6 bases, the J end lost 0 bases, and 3 bases lay between the germline ends. The CDR3 here is CASSLAKNIQYF. Here the CDR3 DNA reads TGTGCCAGTAGCCTAGCCAAAAACATTCAGTACTTC. Full variable domain (rest looked up from reference TRBV19 and TRBJ2-4): DGGITQSPKYLFRKEGQNVTLSCEQNLNHDAMYWYRQDPGQGLRLIYYSQIVNDFQKGDIAEGYSVSREKKESFPLTVTSAQKNPTAFYLCASSLAKNIQYFGAGTRLSVL.

This clone appeared a single time. The chain uses TRBV11-3 and TRBJ2-7; possibly TRBD2 for D (6 bases). This CDR3 is 13 amino acids long. Trimming removed 0 bases at V and 6 bases at J, with 9 bases between. Germline V gene data show CDR1 as SGHNT and CDR2 as YENEEA. CDR3: CASSLERGGEQYF. CDR3 in DNA: TGTGCCAGCAGCTTAGAGAGGGGAGGCGAGCAGTACTTC.

V gene TRBV10-1 combines with J gene TRBJ2-1; TRBD2 matches 9 bases. The germline V gene encodes CDR1 WNHNN and CDR2 SYGVQD (reference sequence). The CDR3 has 13 residues. V gave up 8 bases and J gave up 10 bases; unmatched junction bases: 9. CDR3: CASSRLAGDEQFF. CDR3 sequence (DNA): TGCGCCAGCTCCCGTTTAGCGGGAGACGAGCAGTTCTTC.

This clone was recorded a few times. This chain joins TRBV3-1 (or the pseudogene TRBV3-2) and TRBJ2-1; TRBD2 aligns across 8 bases. Germline-derived CDR1 and CDR2 are LGHDT and YNNKEL (reference sequence). Trimming at V came to 2 bases and at J to 9 bases, leaving 9 bases not matched to a gene. This CDR3 spans 15 amino acids. This CDR3 reads CASSQSIGGGVEQFF. In DNA, the CDR3 is TGTGCCAGCAGCCAATCCATCGGGGGGGGCGTTGAGCAGTTCTTC.

This chain connects TRBV7-6 to TRBJ2-1, with D hard to call. V was trimmed by 5 bases and J by 2 bases, leaving 10 bases between them. The CDR3 contains 14 residues. Per germline, CDR1 SGHVS and CDR2 FNYEAQ. CDR3 residues: CASSLDNTYNEQFF. The CDR3, as DNA: TGTGCCAGCAGCCTAGACAACACCTACAATGAGCAGTTCTTC.

The V gene is TRBV4-1, the J gene TRBJ1-2; a possible D gene is TRBD1 (5 bases). The CDR3 totals 16 residues. The germline gives CDR1 MGHRA, CDR2 YSYEKL. The ends were cut back, 3 bases at V and 1 base at J, with 15 bases in the middle. CDR3 in amino acids: CASSQTTEPRNYGYTF. CDR3 DNA: TGCGCCAGCAGCCAGACGACAGAACCACGTAACTATGGCTACACCTTC.

V is TRBV29-1 and J is TRBJ2-7, with 7 nucleotides matching TRBD2. V dropped 0 bases and J dropped 6; count of bases not matched to a gene: 14. There are 16 residues in the CDR3. Germline lookup yields CDR1 SQVTM and CDR2 ANQGSEA. CDR3 nucleotides: TGCAGCGTTGAAGACCCCTTGGGGCGGGAGTTTGGCGAGCAGTACTTC. Its protein product is CSVEDPLGREFGEQYF.

This clone was recorded only once. The chain recombines TRBV5-1 with TRBJ2-7; D not certain. CDR3 length: 13 amino acids. Germline-derived CDR1 and CDR2 are SGHRS and YFSETQ. Between the trimmed V and J ends, which lost 0 bases and 7 bases, there was a span of 11 bases. The chain's CDR3 is CASSLALADEQYF. In DNA, the CDR3 is TGCGCCAGCAGCTTGGCCTTGGCAGATGAGCAGTACTTC.

The J gene is TRBJ2-3, the V gene TRBV5-1; D may be TRBD2 (5 bases). CDR1 and CDR2 from the germline V gene are SGHRS and YFSETQ. The length of the CDR3 is 15 residues. V lost 3 bases and J lost 0, with 11 bases in between. The CDR3 DNA is TGCGCCAGCAGCTGGGAGAACCTCAGCACAGATACGCAGTATTTT. It encodes CASSWENLSTDTQYF.